The clone carrying this T cell receptor beta chain has just a few counts. The length of the CDR3 is 12 residues. V was trimmed by 7 bases and J by 8 bases, leaving 14 bases between them. Germline CDR1 and CDR2: MNHNS and SASEGT. Vbeta (60) and Jbeta (13) primers were used in the PCR. Profiled with immunoSEQ multiplex PCR; TCRdb holds only in-frame clones, not every one. The sample records about 200,000 clones, 79% being singletons. These data come from a study of cytomegalovirus exposure and HLA in healthy donors. The sample consisted of PBMCs. The TCR comes from a male donor in good health and CMV-seropositive. The genes are TRBV6-1 and TRBJ1-1; D is possibly TRBD1 (5 bases). The CDR3 here is CASKGQNVEAFF. Written as DNA, the CDR3 is TGTGCCAGCAAAGGACAAAACGTGGAAGCTTTCTTT.